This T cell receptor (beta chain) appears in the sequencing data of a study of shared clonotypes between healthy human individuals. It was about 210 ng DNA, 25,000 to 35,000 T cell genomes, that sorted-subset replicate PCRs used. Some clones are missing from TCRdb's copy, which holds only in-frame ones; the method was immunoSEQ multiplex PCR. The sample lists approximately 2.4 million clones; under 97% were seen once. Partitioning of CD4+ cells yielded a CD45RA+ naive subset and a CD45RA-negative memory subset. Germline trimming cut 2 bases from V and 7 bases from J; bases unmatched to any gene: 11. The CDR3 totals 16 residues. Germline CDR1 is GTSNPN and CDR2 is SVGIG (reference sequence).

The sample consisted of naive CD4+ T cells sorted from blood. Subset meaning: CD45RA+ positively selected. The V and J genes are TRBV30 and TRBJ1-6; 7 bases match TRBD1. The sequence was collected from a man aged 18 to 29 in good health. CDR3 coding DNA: TGTGCCTGGAGTCCCCCAGTACAGGGGAGGAATTCACCCCTCCACTTT. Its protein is CAWSPPVQGRNSPLHF.